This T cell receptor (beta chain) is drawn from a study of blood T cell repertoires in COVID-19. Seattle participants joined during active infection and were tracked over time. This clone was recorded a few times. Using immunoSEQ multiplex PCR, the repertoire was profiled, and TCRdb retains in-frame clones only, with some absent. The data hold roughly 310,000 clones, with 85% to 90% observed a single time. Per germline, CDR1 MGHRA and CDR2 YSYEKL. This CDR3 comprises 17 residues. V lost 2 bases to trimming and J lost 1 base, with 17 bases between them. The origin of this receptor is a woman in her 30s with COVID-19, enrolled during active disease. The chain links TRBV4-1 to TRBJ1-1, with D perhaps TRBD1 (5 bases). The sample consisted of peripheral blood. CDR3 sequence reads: CASSQTKLQATNTEAFF. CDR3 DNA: TGCGCCAGCAGCCAAACAAAACTACAGGCTACGAACACTGAAGCTTTCTTT.